Presented here are 19 T cell receptor beta chains from one specimen sequenced in a study of CD8 T cells in Susac syndrome. Random hexamers were used to reverse transcribe the RNA input (about 0.5 to 1 ug). A single record per CDR3 protein comes from TCRdb applying MiXCR to the immunoSEQ multiplex PCR reads. This table has approximately 200,000 distinct CDR3 sequences, approximately 95% appearing once. Sequencing used CD4+ T cells from PBMCs. These receptors originate from a human donor with multiple sclerosis.

The chain carries TRBV4-2 and TRBJ2-1, with 11 bases lining up with TRBD2. CDR1 and CDR2 from the germline V gene are LGHNA and YNFKEQ. The ends lost 1 base at V and 5 bases at J; junction bases unmatched: 7. The CDR3 sequence is 17 residues long. The CDR3 DNA reads TGTGCCAGCAGCCAAGTAGCGGGGGGGCAGTCTAACAATGAGCAGTTCTTC. Translating it yields CASSQVAGGQSNNEQFF.

This chain uses TRBV27 with TRBJ2-1; tentatively, D is TRBD1 (5 bases). The germline V and J ends were trimmed by 3 bases and 8 bases, with 14 bases remaining between them. This CDR3 has 14 amino acids. CDR1 is MNHEY, CDR2 SMNVEV, per germline (reference sequence). The CDR3 protein is CASSLNRFGDEQFF. In DNA, the CDR3 is TGTGCCAGCAGTTTGAACAGGTTCGGTGATGAGCAGTTCTTC.

This rearrangement joins TRBV4-2 to TRBJ2-5; 8 positions match TRBD1. Germline V CDR1 and CDR2: LGHNA, YNFKEQ. J was trimmed by 5 bases and V by 3 bases; bases with no gene match: 11. The CDR3 totals 16 residues. CDR3 in amino acids: CASSHRRQGAGETQYF. The DNA for the CDR3 is TGTGCCAGCAGCCATCGACGGCAGGGGGCGGGGGAGACCCAGTACTTC.

This clonotype was observed a single time. The chain has TRBV30 and TRBJ1-4; D not certain. Trimming removed 0 bases from V and 4 bases from J, with 6 bases in between. CDR3 size: 13 residues. Germline CDR1 GTSNPN, CDR2 SVGIG (reference sequence). The CDR3, as DNA: TGTGCCTGGAGTGTAGGGTTTAATGAAAAACTGTTTTTT. It yields the protein CAWSVGFNEKLFF.

This chain connects TRBV19 to TRBJ2-1, with 16 nucleotides matching TRBD2. CDR1 is LNHDA, CDR2 SQIVND, per germline (reference sequence). CDR3 length: 18 residues. With 5 bases clipped from V and 8 bases from J, the junction kept 12 bases outside the gene matches. The CDR3 loop is CASSESWGLAGGLDEQFF. The CDR3 nucleotides are TGTGCCAGTAGTGAGTCATGGGGACTAGCGGGGGGGCTCGATGAGCAGTTCTTC.

The chain is built from TRBV20-1 and TRBJ1-4, with TRBD1 matching over 7 bases. Trimming at V came to 5 bases and at J to 8 bases, leaving 11 bases not matched to a gene. The CDR3 totals 14 residues. In germline, CDR1 is DFQATT, CDR2 SNEGSKA (reference sequence). For the CDR3, the DNA is TGCAGTGCTGTTGAGGAGGGGGCTGGCGAAAAACTGTTTTTT. It encodes CSAVEEGAGEKLFF.

CDR3 residues: CAWSSRADQPQHF. Here the CDR3 DNA reads TGTGCCTGGAGTAGCCGGGCGGATCAGCCCCAGCATTTT. The chain joins TRBV30 to TRBJ1-5; D unresolved. This CDR3 spans 13 amino acids. V lost 2 bases and J lost 5, with 10 bases in between. Germline values: CDR1 GTSNPN, CDR2 SVGIG (reference sequence).

The gene calls are TRBV4-1 and TRBJ2-3, with 9 bases identical to TRBD2. The germline CDR1 and CDR2 sequences are MGHRA and YSYEKL. Unmatched junction bases numbered 8, after V lost 2 bases and J lost 11 bases. This CDR3 has 14 amino acids. CDR3 sequence reads: CASSQPLAGALQYF. In nucleotides, the CDR3 is TGCGCCAGCAGCCAACCCTTAGCGGGGGCCCTGCAGTATTTT.

The chain couples TRBV12-3 or TRBV12-4 to TRBJ2-7, with D hard to call. There are 14 residues in the CDR3. Trimming removed 5 bases from V and 0 bases from J, with 11 bases in between. CDR3 DNA sequence: TGTGCCAGCAGTCCCCCCTGGCCCTCCTACGAGCAGTACTTC. Its protein product is CASSPPWPSYEQYF.

The chain uses TRBV14 and TRBJ1-6; D is ambiguous. V was clipped by 4 bases and J by 11 bases, with 9 bases between them. This CDR3 is built from 12 residues. The germline CDR1 and CDR2 sequences are SGHDN and FVKESK. The CDR3 loop is CASSPGPAPLHF. The CDR3 coding sequence is TGTGCCAGCAGCCCCGGACCGGCACCCCTCCACTTT.

This chain joins TRBV12-3 or TRBV12-4 and TRBJ1-5; the D is unclear. The CDR3 is 14 amino acids. V lost 1 base, J lost 7 bases, and 11 bases lay in between. Written as DNA, the CDR3 is TGTGCCAGCAGTTTAGTTGGGATACGACAGCCCCAGCATTTT. This translates into CASSLVGIRQPQHF.

The chain uses TRBV7-3 and TRBJ2-3; 9 bases are shared with TRBD2. V shed 3 bases and J 7 bases; nucleotides not matched to a gene: 5. The CDR3 is 14 residues long. The germline gives CDR1 SGHTA, CDR2 FQGTGA. CDR3 DNA: TGTGCCAGCAGCTTGGGCGGGGGGGCCAATACGCAGTATTTT. Amino acids: CASSLGGGANTQYF.

The chain is built from TRBV19 and TRBJ1-6, with 7 bases lining up with TRBD1. V dropped 6 bases and J dropped 7; count of bases not matched to a gene: 9. Germline lookup yields CDR1 LNHDA and CDR2 SQIVND (reference sequence). The CDR3 sequence is 15 residues long. CDR3 DNA sequence: TGTGCCAGTAGAAATAACAGGGGAGAGAATTCACCCCTCCACTTT. Protein: CASRNNRGENSPLHF.

This clonotype turned up a few times. The chain links TRBV6-5 to TRBJ2-1; 11 bases align to TRBD2. J lost 5 bases, V lost 6 bases, and 6 bases had no gene match. Germline CDR1 MNHEY, CDR2 SVGAGI. CDR3 length equals 15 residues. In DNA, the CDR3 is TGTGCCAGCAGGCTACTAGCGGGGGACGACAATGAGCAGTTCTTC. It yields the protein CASRLLAGDDNEQFF.

The chain joins TRBV24-1 to TRBJ2-3; D perhaps matches TRBD2 (6 bases). The CDR3 has 13 amino acids. Germline CDR1 reads KGHDR; CDR2 reads SFDVKD. V dropped 3 bases and J dropped 4 bases, with 7 bases sitting between them. The CDR3 DNA sequence: TGTGCCACCAGTGATGGAGGGTCAGATACGCAGTATTTT. As protein: CATSDGGSDTQYF.

This clonotype was observed once. This chain links TRBV3-1 with TRBJ2-2, with D uncertain. There are 15 residues in the CDR3. Germline CDR1 is LGHDT and CDR2 is YNNKEL (reference sequence). V was shortened by 1 base and J by 7 bases, with 13 bases between the two germline ends. CDR3 residues: CASSQVATASGELFF. CDR3 nucleotide sequence: TGTGCCAGCAGCCAAGTAGCCACCGCCAGCGGGGAGCTGTTTTTT. Together with reference TRBV3-1 and TRBJ2-2, the CDR3 gives the full variable domain: DTAVSQTPKYLVTQMGNDKSIKCEQNLGHDTMYWYKQDSKKFLKIMFSYNNKELIINETVPNRFSPKSPDKAHLNLHINSLELGDSAVYFCASSQVATASGELFFGEGSRLTVL.

The CDR3 region is CASSPAGGRTQYF. CDR3 DNA: TGTGCCAGCAGCCCCGCCGGGGGGAGGACCCAGTACTTC. The chain carries TRBV7-2 and TRBJ2-5, with 7 bases that match TRBD2. The V segment lost 5 bases and the J segment 7 bases; nucleotides outside the gene matches: 7. Germline values: CDR1 SGHTA, CDR2 FQGNSA. The CDR3 runs 13 residues.

The chain combines TRBV12-3 or TRBV12-4 with TRBJ2-3; 10 bases map to TRBD1. Germline trimming cut 6 bases from V and 3 bases from J; bases unmatched to any gene: 6. This CDR3 is built from 15 residues. In DNA, the CDR3 is TGTGCCAGCAGGCCCGGGACAGGGGAGACAGATACGCAGTATTTT. Its translation: CASRPGTGETDTQYF.

The rearrangement links TRBV19 to TRBJ1-1, with D possibly TRBD1 on 5 matching bases. The CDR3 is 13 residues long. Trimming stripped 5 bases from V and 1 base from J, with 8 bases between. Germline CDR1 and CDR2: LNHDA and SQIVND (reference sequence). CDR3 region: CASSRQQNTEAFF. The CDR3 nucleotides are TGTGCCAGTAGTCGACAGCAGAACACTGAAGCTTTCTTT.